The rows below give T cell receptor beta chains drawn from one sample of a study of blood T cell repertoires in COVID-19. Data came from immunoSEQ multiplex PCR; TCRdb stores just in-frame clones and leaves some out. The sample gives 50,000 to 55,000 clones, around 88% of which show up once; around 24% is in the top ten. The sample comprised peripheral blood. These receptors all stem from a woman over 75 with acute or convalescent COVID-19. CDR3s include the opening cysteine and the closing phenylalanine or tryptophan. D genes are given only for firm matches. A clone size is listed for some rows: how often the clone was seen (once, few, many), or a class if it is expanded.

size	D	V	J	DNA	CDR3
NA	TRBD1	TRBV24-1	TRBJ2-2	TGTGCCACCAGCCCGTCTGCAGGGGGCTCTAACACCGGGGAGCTGTTTTTT	CATSPSAGGSNTGELFF
NA	NA	TRBV18	TRBJ1-1	TGTGCCAGCTCACGGTCACAGAGGAACACTGAAGCTTTCTTT	CASSRSQRNTEAFF
NA	NA	TRBV10-1	TRBJ1-3	TGCGCCAGCAGTGAGTCGACAGCGGGTCGGGGAAACACCATATATTTT	CASSESTAGRGNTIYF
NA	NA	TRBV7-2	TRBJ2-1	TGTGCCAGCAGCCCACCGGGGTTTGAGCAGTTCTTC	CASSPPGFEQFF
few	TRBD2	TRBV13	TRBJ2-1	TGTGCCAGCAGCACCCCGACTAGCGGGGTTTTTGAGCAGTTCTTC	CASSTPTSGVFEQFF
NA	NA	TRBV7-8	TRBJ1-2	TGTGCCAGCAGCTTAGTTCAGGCCTATGGCTACACCTTC	CASSLVQAYGYTF
NA	NA	TRBV9	TRBJ2-7	TGTGCCAGCAGCGTATATTCCAGCGGACCCTACGAGCAGTACTTC	CASSVYSSGPYEQYF
NA	TRBD1	TRBV6-5	TRBJ1-2	TGTGCCAGCAGTCTCCCCGGGACAGGGCTTGGCTACACCTTC	CASSLPGTGLGYTF
NA	NA	TRBV7-3	TRBJ1-2	TGTGCCAGCAGCCCAACGCGGACAGCTCCTGGCTACACCTTC	CASSPTRTAPGYTF
NA	NA	TRBV30	TRBJ1-4	TGTGCCTGTAAATTCGATGAAAAACTGTTTTTT	CACKFDEKLFF
few	NA	TRBV28	TRBJ1-4	TGTGCCAGCAGTATATCCAGGGGAAAACTGTTTTTT	CASSISRGKLFF
NA	NA	TRBV3-1/TRBV3-2	TRBJ1-2	TGTGCCAGCAGCCCGACAGCTAACTATGGCTACACCTTC	CASSPTANYGYTF
NA	TRBD1	TRBV7-9	TRBJ1-3	TGTGCCAGCAGCCCTTACCCCCTACAGGGGTCTTACTCTGGAAACACCATATATTTT	CASSPYPLQGSYSGNTIYF
NA	TRBD1	TRBV10-2	TRBJ1-1	TGCGCCAGCAGTGAGACAGGGGATTCTGGGGTTTGGGCTTTCTTT	CASSETGDSGVWAFF
NA	NA	TRBV15	TRBJ1-3	TGTGCCACCAGCGCCGGACACAGCTCTGGAAACACCATATATTTT	CATSAGHSSGNTIYF
NA	TRBD1	TRBV30	TRBJ1-5	TGTGCCTGGAGTACAGGGGATAATCAGCCCCAGCATTTT	CAWSTGDNQPQHF
NA	TRBD1	TRBV19	TRBJ1-2	TGTGCCAGTACCACAGGGGGGTATGGCTACACCTTC	CASTTGGYGYTF
NA	NA	TRBV19	TRBJ1-6	TGTGCCAGTACTAATACTTGGGGCGCAGGCAATTCACCCCTCCACTTT	CASTNTWGAGNSPLHF
NA	NA	TRBV4-1	TRBJ2-1	TGCGCCAGCAGCCAAGATCTGAGCCGCAATGAGCAGTTCTTC	CASSQDLSRNEQFF
once	NA	TRBV14	TRBJ2-3	TGTGCCAGCAGCCAGACGGCAGGGGCAGATACGCAGTATTTT	CASSQTAGADTQYF
NA	NA	TRBV6-5	TRBJ1-4	TGTGCCAGCAGTTCTGCAACTAATGAAAAACTGTTTTTT	CASSSATNEKLFF
NA	NA	TRBV2	TRBJ1-4	TGTGCCAGCATGACGGGGGCTAATGAAAAACTGTTTTTT	CASMTGANEKLFF
NA	NA	TRBV7-8	TRBJ1-1	TGTGCCAGCAGCTTAATCCCGGGAACGAACACTGAAGCTTTCTTT	CASSLIPGTNTEAFF
NA	TRBD1	TRBV7-8	TRBJ1-5	TGTGCCAGCACCTCATCGCCGGGACAGGGGAGGGAGCCCCAGCATTTT	CASTSSPGQGREPQHF
NA	NA	TRBV10-3	TRBJ2-2	TGTGCCATCGGCCAGACGAACACCGGGGAGCTGTTTTTT	CAIGQTNTGELFF
NA	NA	TRBV2	TRBJ1-2	TGTGCCAGTATACAGGGATATGGCTACACCTTC	CASIQGYGYTF
NA	TRBD1	TRBV2	TRBJ1-6	TGTGCCAGCAGTTTGGACAGGGCGAATAATTCACCCCTCCACTTT	CASSLDRANNSPLHF
NA	TRBD1	TRBV27	TRBJ1-2	TGTGCCAGCAGTTTACAGGGGGTCGGCGGCTACACCTTC	CASSLQGVGGYTF
NA	NA	TRBV5-4	TRBJ1-1	TGTGCCAGCAGCTTGGCAGGAGGGAACACTGAAGCTTTCTTT	CASSLAGGNTEAFF
NA	NA	TRBV18	TRBJ2-1	TGTGCCAGCTCACCACGACAGCCTAGCTCCTACAATGAGCAGTTCTTC	CASSPRQPSSYNEQFF
NA	TRBD1	TRBV5-8	TRBJ1-2	TGTGCCAGCAGCCCACGGACAGGGGGCTACTATGGCTACACCTTC	CASSPRTGGYYGYTF
NA	TRBD2	TRBV28	TRBJ2-7	TGTGCCAGCAGTCCCCGGGGGAGGGATGAGCAGTACTTC	CASSPRGRDEQYF
NA	TRBD1	TRBV28	TRBJ2-3	TGTGCCAGCAGAACAGGGACAGACCGCACAGATACGCAGTATTTT	CASRTGTDRTDTQYF
NA	TRBD2	TRBV2	TRBJ2-1	TGTGCCAGCGCCCTAAGAGGGGCGGTTGGGACTAGCGAGTTCTTC	CASALRGAVGTSEFF
NA	NA	TRBV11-2	TRBJ1-6	TGTGCCAGCAGCTTAGATCGCGGTTCACCCCTCCACTTT	CASSLDRGSPLHF
NA	NA	TRBV3-1/TRBV3-2	TRBJ1-2	TGTGCCAGCAGCCAACCCGGGACAAACTATGGCTACACCTTC	CASSQPGTNYGYTF
NA	TRBD2	TRBV7-6	TRBJ2-1	TGTGCCAGCAGCCAGCGACTAGCTAATGAGCAGTTCTTC	CASSQRLANEQFF
NA	TRBD2	TRBV11-3	TRBJ2-1	TGTGCCAGCAGCTTAGAAGCGGGAGGGGGTAATGAGCAGTTCTTC	CASSLEAGGGNEQFF
NA	NA	TRBV6-5	TRBJ2-7	TGTGCCAGCAGGGATCCGAGGGGCAGGGGCTACGAGCAGTACTTC	CASRDPRGRGYEQYF
NA	TRBD1	TRBV10-3	TRBJ1-1	TGTGCCATCAGAGGGACAGACAACACTGAAGCTTTCTTT	CAIRGTDNTEAFF
once	NA	TRBV4-2	TRBJ2-2	TGTGCCAGCAGCCAGACCACAGCCGCGAACACCGGGGAGCTGTTTTTT	CASSQTTAANTGELFF
once	TRBD1	TRBV14	TRBJ1-2	TGTGCCAGCAGCCAAAATGTGGCAGGGGGCGGCTACACCTTC	CASSQNVAGGGYTF
NA	TRBD1	TRBV29-1	TRBJ1-1	TGCAGCGTAGGGGGACAGTTCGAAGCTTTCTTT	CSVGGQFEAFF
NA	TRBD1	TRBV30	TRBJ2-2	TGTGCCTGGAGGGAGACAGGGGGGGACACCGGGGAGCTGTTTTTT	CAWRETGGDTGELFF
few	TRBD2	TRBV2	TRBJ2-1	TGTGCCAGCAGTGATAGGGAGGGGACTAGACGTGAGCAGTTCTTC	CASSDREGTRREQFF
NA	NA	TRBV6-1	TRBJ1-3	TGTGCCAGCAGTGCGCAATACAGGGAGCAATACTCTGGAAACACCATATATTTT	CASSAQYREQYSGNTIYF
medium-sized	TRBD1	TRBV11-3	TRBJ2-5	TGTGCCAGCAGCTTAGGAGACAGGGCGCGGGAGACCCAGTACTTC	CASSLGDRARETQYF
few	NA	TRBV5-1	TRBJ1-4	TGCGCCAGCAGCTTGGGGAGTGAAAAACTGTTTTTT	CASSLGSEKLFF
NA	NA	TRBV4-1	TRBJ2-7	TGCGCCAGCAGCCAGGTTCCGGTCTCCCCCTACGAGCAGTACTTC	CASSQVPVSPYEQYF
NA	NA	TRBV7-2	TRBJ1-5	TGTGCCAGCAGCTCCCGGGATCTACATCAGCCCCAGCATTTT	CASSSRDLHQPQHF
NA	NA	TRBV7-2	TRBJ2-3	TGTGCCAGCAGATCGTGGCGGTCAGGGGATACGCAGTATTTT	CASRSWRSGDTQYF
NA	NA	TRBV27	TRBJ2-5	TGTGCCAGCAGTTTAAAACAGCAGGGGTCGAAGACCCAGTACTTC	CASSLKQQGSKTQYF
few	TRBD1	TRBV11-3	TRBJ1-2	TGTGCCAGCAGCTTAGAGAGGGGGCTAAACCCTAACTATGGCTACACCTTC	CASSLERGLNPNYGYTF
NA	TRBD2	TRBV7-9	TRBJ2-2	TGTGCCAGCAGCTTAGGGACTAGCGGGGCCGGGGAGCTGTTTTTT	CASSLGTSGAGELFF